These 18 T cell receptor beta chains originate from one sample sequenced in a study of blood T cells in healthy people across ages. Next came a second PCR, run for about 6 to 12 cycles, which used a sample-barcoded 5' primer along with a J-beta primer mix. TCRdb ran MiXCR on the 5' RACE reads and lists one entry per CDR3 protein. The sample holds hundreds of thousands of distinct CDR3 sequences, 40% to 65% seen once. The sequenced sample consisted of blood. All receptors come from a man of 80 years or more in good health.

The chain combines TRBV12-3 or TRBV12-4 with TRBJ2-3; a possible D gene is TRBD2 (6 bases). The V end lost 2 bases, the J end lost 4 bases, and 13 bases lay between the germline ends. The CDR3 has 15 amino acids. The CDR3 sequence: CASSLTAAGSDTQYF. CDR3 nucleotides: TGTGCCAGCAGTTTAACGGCGGCGGGGTCAGATACGCAGTATTTT.

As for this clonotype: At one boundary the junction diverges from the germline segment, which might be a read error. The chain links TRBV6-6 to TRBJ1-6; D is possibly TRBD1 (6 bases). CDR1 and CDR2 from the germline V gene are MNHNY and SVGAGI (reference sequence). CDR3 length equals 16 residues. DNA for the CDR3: TGTGCCAGCAGTTCCCAACAGGGCTCGAATAATTCACCCCCCCACTTT. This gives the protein CASSSQQGSNNSPPHF.

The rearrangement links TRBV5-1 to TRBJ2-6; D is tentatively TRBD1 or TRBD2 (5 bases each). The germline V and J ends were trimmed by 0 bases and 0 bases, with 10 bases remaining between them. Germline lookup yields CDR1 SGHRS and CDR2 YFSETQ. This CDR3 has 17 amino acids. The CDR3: CASSLGSGTSGANVLTF. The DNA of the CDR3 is TGCGCCAGCAGCTTGGGTTCAGGGACCTCTGGGGCCAACGTCCTGACTTTC.

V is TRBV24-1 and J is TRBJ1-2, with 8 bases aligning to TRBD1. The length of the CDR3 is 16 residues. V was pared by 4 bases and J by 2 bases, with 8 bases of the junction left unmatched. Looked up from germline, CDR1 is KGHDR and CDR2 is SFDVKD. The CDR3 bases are TGTGCCACCAGTGAGGCAGGGGGCAATCAGAACTATGGCTACACCTTC. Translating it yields CATSEAGGNQNYGYTF.

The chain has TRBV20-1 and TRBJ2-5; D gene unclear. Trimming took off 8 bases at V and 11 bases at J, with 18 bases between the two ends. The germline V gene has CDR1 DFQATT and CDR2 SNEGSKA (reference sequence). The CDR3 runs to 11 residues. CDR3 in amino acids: CSIETELAQYF. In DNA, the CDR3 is TGCAGTATCGAGACGGAGCTGGCGCAGTACTTC.

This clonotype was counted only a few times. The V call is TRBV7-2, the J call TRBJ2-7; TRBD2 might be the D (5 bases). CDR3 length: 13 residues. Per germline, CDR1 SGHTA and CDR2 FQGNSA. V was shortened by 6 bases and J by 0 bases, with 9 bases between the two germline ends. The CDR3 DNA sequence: TGTGCCAGCAGACCGACTACCTCCTACGAGCAGTACTTC. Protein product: CASRPTTSYEQYF.

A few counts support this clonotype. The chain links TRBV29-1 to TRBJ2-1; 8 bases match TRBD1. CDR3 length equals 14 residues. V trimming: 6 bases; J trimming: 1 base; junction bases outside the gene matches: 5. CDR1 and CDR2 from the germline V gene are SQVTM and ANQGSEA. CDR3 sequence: CSVHGTGSYNEQFF. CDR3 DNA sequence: TGCAGCGTCCACGGGACAGGTTCCTACAATGAGCAGTTCTTC.

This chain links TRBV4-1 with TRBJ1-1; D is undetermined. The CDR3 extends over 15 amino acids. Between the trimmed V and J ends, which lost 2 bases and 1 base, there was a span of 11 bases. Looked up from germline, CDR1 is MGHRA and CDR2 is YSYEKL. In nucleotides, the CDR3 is TGCGCCAGCAGCCAAACTCAGACACCGAACACTGAAGCTTTCTTT. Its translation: CASSQTQTPNTEAFF.

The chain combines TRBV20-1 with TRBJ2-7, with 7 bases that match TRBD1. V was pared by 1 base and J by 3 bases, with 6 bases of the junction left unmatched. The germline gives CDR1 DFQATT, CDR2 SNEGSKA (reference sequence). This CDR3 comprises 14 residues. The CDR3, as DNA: TGCAGTGCTAGAGCTAGACAGGGCCACTACGAGCAGTACTTC. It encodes CSARARQGHYEQYF.

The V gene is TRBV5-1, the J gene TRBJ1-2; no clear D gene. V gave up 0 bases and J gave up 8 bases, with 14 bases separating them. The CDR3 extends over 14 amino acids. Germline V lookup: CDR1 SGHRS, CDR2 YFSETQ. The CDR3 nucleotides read TGCGCCAGCAGCTTGGGGTCGGGGTCTCCCGGCTACACCTTC. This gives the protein CASSLGSGSPGYTF.

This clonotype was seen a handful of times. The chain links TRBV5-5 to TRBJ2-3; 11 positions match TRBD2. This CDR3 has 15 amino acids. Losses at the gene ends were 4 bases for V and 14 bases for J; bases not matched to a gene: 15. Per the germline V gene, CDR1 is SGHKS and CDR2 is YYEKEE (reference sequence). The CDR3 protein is CASSATSGSERYAYF. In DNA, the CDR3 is TGTGCCAGCAGCGCCACTAGCGGGAGCGAAAGATACGCGTATTTT.

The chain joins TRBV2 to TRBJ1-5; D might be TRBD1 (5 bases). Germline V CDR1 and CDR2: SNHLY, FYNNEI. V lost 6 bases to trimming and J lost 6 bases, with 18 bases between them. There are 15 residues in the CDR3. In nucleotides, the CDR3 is TGTGCCAGCAGGGATCGGCAGGGAGGAGGTCAGCCCCAGCATTTT. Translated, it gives CASRDRQGGGQPQHF.

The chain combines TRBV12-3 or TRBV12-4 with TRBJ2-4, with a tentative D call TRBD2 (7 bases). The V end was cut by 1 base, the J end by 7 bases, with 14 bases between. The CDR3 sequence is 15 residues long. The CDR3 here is CASSLVGGAGNIQYF. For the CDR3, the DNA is TGTGCCAGCAGTTTAGTGGGGGGGGCGGGGAACATTCAGTACTTC.

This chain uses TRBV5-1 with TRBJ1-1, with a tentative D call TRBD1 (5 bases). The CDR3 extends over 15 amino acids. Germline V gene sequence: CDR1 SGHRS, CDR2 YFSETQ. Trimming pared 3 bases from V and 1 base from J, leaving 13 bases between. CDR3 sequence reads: CASSSLGRSNTEAFF. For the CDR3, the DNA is TGCGCCAGCAGCTCCTTGGGACGATCGAACACTGAAGCTTTCTTT.

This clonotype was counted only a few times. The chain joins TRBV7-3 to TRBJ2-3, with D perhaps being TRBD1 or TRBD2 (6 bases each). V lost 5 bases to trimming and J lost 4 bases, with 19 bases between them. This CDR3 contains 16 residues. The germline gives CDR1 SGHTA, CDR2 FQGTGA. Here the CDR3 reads CASSRGDKRGADTQYF. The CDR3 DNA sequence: TGTGCCAGCAGCCGAGGCGATAAAAGGGGGGCAGATACGCAGTATTTT.

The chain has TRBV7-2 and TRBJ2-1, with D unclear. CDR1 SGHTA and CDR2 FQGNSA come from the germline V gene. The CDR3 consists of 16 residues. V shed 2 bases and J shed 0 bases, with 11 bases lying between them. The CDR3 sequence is CASSLSWSDSYNEQFF. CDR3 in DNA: TGTGCCAGCAGCTTATCGTGGAGCGACTCCTACAATGAGCAGTTCTTC.

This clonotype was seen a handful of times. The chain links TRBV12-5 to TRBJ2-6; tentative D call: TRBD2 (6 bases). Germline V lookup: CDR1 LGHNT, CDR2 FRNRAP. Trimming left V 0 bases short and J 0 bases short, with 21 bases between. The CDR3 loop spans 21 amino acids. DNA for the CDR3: TGTGCTAGTGGTTTGGTACCGGGACGGCGGGAACAGAGCTCTGGGGCCAACGTCCTGACTTTC. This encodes CASGLVPGRREQSSGANVLTF.

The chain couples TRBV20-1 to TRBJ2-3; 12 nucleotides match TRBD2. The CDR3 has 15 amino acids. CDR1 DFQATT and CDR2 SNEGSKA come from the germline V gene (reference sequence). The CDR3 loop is CSRQTSGRFADTQYF. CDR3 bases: TGCAGCCGCCAGACTAGCGGGAGATTCGCAGATACGCAGTATTTT.